This passage covers 13 T cell receptor beta chains from one sample sequenced in a study of blood T cell repertoires in COVID-19. TCRdb's copy holds only in-frame clones and misses some; the assay was immunoSEQ multiplex PCR. The data hold over 55,000 clones, with roughly 87% observed a single time. Source material: peripheral blood. The source of these receptors is a woman of 80 years or more with COVID-19, enrolled during active disease.

This clone was seen a handful of times. The chain has TRBV2 and TRBJ2-3; TRBD2 agrees at 7 bases. Germline-derived CDR1 and CDR2 are SNHLY and FYNNEI. With 2 bases clipped from V and 2 bases from J, the junction kept 10 bases outside the gene matches. This CDR3 is 17 amino acids long. The CDR3 region has the DNA TGTGCCAGCAGTGAACGTGGTCGGCGGGGGTACACAGATACGCAGTATTTT. Its protein product is CASSERGRRGYTDTQYF.

The chain is built from TRBV9 and TRBJ1-2; 8 bases are a match to TRBD1. The CDR3 length is 16 residues. With 0 bases clipped from V and 0 bases from J, the junction kept 4 bases outside the gene matches. Looked up from germline, CDR1 is SGDLS and CDR2 is YYNGEE. The CDR3 nucleotides read TGTGCCAGCAGCGTAGCTATGGGACAGGCTAACTATGGCTACACCTTC. Translated, it gives CASSVAMGQANYGYTF. The complete variable domain, with remaining parts taken from reference TRBV9 and TRBJ1-2, reads DSGVTQTPKHLITATGQRVTLRCSPRSGDLSVYWYQQSLDQGLQFLIQYYNGEERAKGNILERFSAQQFPDLHSELNLSSLELGDSALYFCASSVAMGQANYGYTFGSGTRLTVV.

V is TRBV6-1 and J is TRBJ2-4, with 7 nucleotides matching TRBD1. Germline trimming cut 2 bases from V and 6 bases from J; bases unmatched to any gene: 7. CDR3 length: 15 residues. Germline CDR1 MNHNS, CDR2 SASEGT. This chain's CDR3 is CASSEMTGLGNIQYF. DNA of the CDR3: TGTGCCAGCAGTGAAATGACAGGGTTGGGAAACATTCAGTACTTC.

The J gene is TRBJ1-3, the V gene TRBV20-1; possible D gene TRBD1, 5 bases. This CDR3 is 16 amino acids long. The V and J ends lost 3 bases and 0 bases respectively, with 15 bases between them. CDR1 is DFQATT, CDR2 SNEGSKA, per germline (reference sequence). For the CDR3, the DNA is TGCAGTGCTAGTTCCCCCCGGACAAGCTCTGGAAACACCATATATTTT. The encoded protein is CSASSPRTSSGNTIYF.

The V call is TRBV5-8, the J call TRBJ1-1; TRBD1 is a possible D gene (6 bases). With 10 bases removed from V and 1 base from J, the gap between germline ends came to 17 bases. The CDR3 totals 14 residues. Germline V gene data show CDR1 as SGHTS and CDR2 as YDEGEE. DNA of the CDR3: TGTGCCCCTTGGAAAGGACAGAGGAACACTGAAGCTTTCTTT. This codes for CAPWKGQRNTEAFF.

This clone was seen more than once but under ten times. The chain employs TRBV3-1 (or the pseudogene TRBV3-2) and TRBJ2-4, with 10 positions matching TRBD1. This CDR3 has 15 residues. The junction had 5 bases not matched to a gene; V was cut back by 7 bases and J by 2 bases. The germline gives CDR1 LGHDT, CDR2 YNNKEL (reference sequence). The CDR3 loop is CASKGTGVTKNIQYF. The CDR3 DNA reads TGTGCCAGCAAGGGGACAGGGGTGACCAAAAACATTCAGTACTTC.

V and J are TRBV11-1 and TRBJ2-7, with 15 bases matching TRBD2. J lost 7 bases, V lost 4 bases, and 5 bases had no gene match. The CDR3 length is 15 residues. Per germline, CDR1 SGHAT and CDR2 FQDESV (reference sequence). Here the CDR3 reads CASSSGLAGGREQYF. DNA for the CDR3: TGTGCCAGCAGCTCGGGACTAGCGGGGGGTCGAGAGCAGTACTTC.

The chain has TRBV6-5 and TRBJ2-7; tentatively, D is TRBD1 (5 bases). CDR1 and CDR2 (germline): MNHEY, SVGAGI. CDR3 length equals 15 residues. Deletions cut 4 bases from V and 0 bases from J, with 13 bases between. The CDR3, as DNA: TGTGCCAGCAGTTCTCGGACACGGAGCTCCTACGAGCAGTACTTC. It encodes CASSSRTRSSYEQYF.

The chain is built from TRBV18 and TRBJ2-5, with D unclear. Looked up from germline, CDR1 is KGHSH and CDR2 is LQKENI. The CDR3 is 16 amino acids. V was pared by 1 base and J by 5 bases, with 17 bases between. The CDR3 bases are TGTGCCAGCTCACCACTAGCACGGCCGGTTAGGGAGACCCAGTACTTC. Translation gives CASSPLARPVRETQYF.

The chain employs TRBV7-2 and TRBJ2-5, with 7 bases identical to TRBD2. This CDR3 is built from 14 residues. CDR1 is SGHTA, CDR2 FQGNSA, per germline. With V trimmed by 6 bases and J by 5 bases, 9 bases remained unmatched. The CDR3 region is CASRRQSGDETQYF. CDR3 coding DNA: TGTGCCAGCAGGAGGCAAAGCGGGGACGAGACCCAGTACTTC.

CDR3 residues: CASSLGQEREKLFF. The CDR3 DNA sequence: TGCGCCAGCAGCTTGGGACAGGAGAGGGAAAAACTGTTTTTT. The chain uses TRBV5-1 and TRBJ1-4, with a tentative D call TRBD1 (6 bases). The CDR3 consists of 14 residues. Trimming took 0 bases from V and 8 from J, leaving 11 bases between them. Germline V gene lookup returns CDR1 SGHRS and CDR2 YFSETQ. The full variable domain, rest sourced from reference TRBV5-1 and TRBJ1-4, is KAGVTQTPRYLIKTRGQQVTLSCSPISGHRSVSWYQQTPGQGLQFLFEYFSETQRNKGNFPGRFSGRQFSNSRSEMNVSTLELGDSALYLCASSLGQEREKLFFGSGTQLSVL.

The chain recombines TRBV6-1 with TRBJ2-3, with D possibly matching TRBD1 (5 bases). The V and J ends lost 3 bases and 4 bases respectively, with 8 bases between them. Germline CDR1 is MNHNS and CDR2 is SASEGT. The CDR3 covers 13 residues. This chain's CDR3 is CASSETASDTQYF. As DNA, the CDR3 is TGTGCCAGCAGTGAGACAGCATCAGATACGCAGTATTTT.

This clone has just a few counts. The rearrangement uses TRBV27 and TRBJ2-3; D perhaps matches TRBD1 (5 bases). The germline V gene has CDR1 MNHEY and CDR2 SMNVEV (reference sequence). The CDR3 totals 17 residues. Deletions cut 2 bases from V and 2 bases from J, with 17 bases between. CDR3 residues: CASSLRRQGRTTDTQYF. In nucleotides, the CDR3 is TGTGCCAGCAGTTTAAGGCGGCAGGGAAGGACCACAGATACGCAGTATTTT.